This T cell receptor beta chain is drawn from a study of T cell changes during pregnancy in multiple sclerosis. V dropped 7 bases and J dropped 3; count of bases not matched to a gene: 4. The CDR3 loop spans 13 amino acids. Germline-derived CDR1 and CDR2 are LNHDA and SQIVND (reference sequence). Clones were sequenced by immunoSEQ multiplex PCR, and TCRdb holds only the in-frame ones, with some missing. The data hold some 68,000 clones, with approximately 89% observed a single time. The chain employs TRBV19 and TRBJ1-1; TRBD1 agrees at 8 bases. This clonotype was sampled from a female donor with multiple sclerosis, enrolled in a pregnancy study. The material sequenced was peripheral blood, taken in the second trimester of pregnancy. The CDR3 sequence is CASKVTGDTEAFF. The CDR3 nucleotides read TGTGCCAGTAAAGTGACAGGGGACACTGAAGCTTTCTTT.